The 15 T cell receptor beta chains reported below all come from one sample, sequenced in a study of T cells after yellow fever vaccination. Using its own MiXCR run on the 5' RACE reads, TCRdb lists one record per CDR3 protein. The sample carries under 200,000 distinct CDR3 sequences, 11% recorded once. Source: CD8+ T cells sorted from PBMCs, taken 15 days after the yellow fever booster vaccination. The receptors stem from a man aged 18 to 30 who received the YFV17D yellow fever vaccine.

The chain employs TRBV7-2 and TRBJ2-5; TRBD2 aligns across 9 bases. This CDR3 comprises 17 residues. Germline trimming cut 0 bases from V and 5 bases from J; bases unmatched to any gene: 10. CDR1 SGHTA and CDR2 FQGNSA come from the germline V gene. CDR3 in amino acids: CASSLAVFAGGRETQYF. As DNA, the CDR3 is TGTGCCAGCAGCTTAGCGGTTTTCGCGGGGGGGCGGGAGACCCAGTACTTC.

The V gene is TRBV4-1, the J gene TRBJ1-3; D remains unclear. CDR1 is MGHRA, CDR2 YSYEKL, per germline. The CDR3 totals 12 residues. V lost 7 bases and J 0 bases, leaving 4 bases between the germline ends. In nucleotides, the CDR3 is TGCGCCAGCATGGGCTCTGGAAACACCATATATTTT. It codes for CASMGSGNTIYF.

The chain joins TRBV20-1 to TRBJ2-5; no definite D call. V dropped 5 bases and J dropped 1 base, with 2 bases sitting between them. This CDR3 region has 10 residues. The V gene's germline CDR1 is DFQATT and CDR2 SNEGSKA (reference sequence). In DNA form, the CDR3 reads TGCAGTGCTGCCCAAGAGACCCAGTACTTC. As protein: CSAAQETQYF.

DNA of the CDR3: TGTGCCAGCAGCTTTACGGGGGTGAACACTGAAGCTTTCTTT. The encoded protein is CASSFTGVNTEAFF. This chain joins TRBV7-9 and TRBJ1-1, with D possibly matching TRBD1 (5 bases). The V gene's germline CDR1 is SEHNR and CDR2 FQNEAQ (reference sequence). The ends were cut back, 3 bases at V and 0 bases at J, with 8 bases in the middle. This CDR3 has 14 amino acids.

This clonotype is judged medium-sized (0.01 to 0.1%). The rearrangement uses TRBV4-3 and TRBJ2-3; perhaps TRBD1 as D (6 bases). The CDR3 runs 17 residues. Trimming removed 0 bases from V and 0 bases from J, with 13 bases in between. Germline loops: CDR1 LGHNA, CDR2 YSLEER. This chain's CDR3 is CASSQDWSTGSTDTQYF. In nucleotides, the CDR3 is TGCGCCAGCAGCCAAGATTGGTCGACAGGCAGCACAGATACGCAGTATTTT.

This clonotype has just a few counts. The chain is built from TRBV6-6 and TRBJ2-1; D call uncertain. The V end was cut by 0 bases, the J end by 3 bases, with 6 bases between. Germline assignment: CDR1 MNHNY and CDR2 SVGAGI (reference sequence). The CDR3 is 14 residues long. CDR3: CASSYSTSYNEQFF. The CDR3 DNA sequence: TGTGCCAGCAGTTACTCCACGAGCTACAATGAGCAGTTCTTC.

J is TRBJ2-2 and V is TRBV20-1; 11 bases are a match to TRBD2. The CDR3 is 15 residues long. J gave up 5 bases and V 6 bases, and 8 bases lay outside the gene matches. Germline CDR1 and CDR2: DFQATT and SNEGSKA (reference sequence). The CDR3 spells CSALVLAGGTGELFF. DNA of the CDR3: TGCAGTGCCTTGGTATTAGCGGGGGGGACCGGGGAGCTGTTTTTT.

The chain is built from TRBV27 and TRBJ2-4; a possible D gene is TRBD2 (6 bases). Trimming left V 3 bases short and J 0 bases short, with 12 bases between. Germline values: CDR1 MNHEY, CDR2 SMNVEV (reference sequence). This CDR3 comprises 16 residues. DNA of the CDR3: TGTGCCAGCAGTTTGGGGCCGGGGGTAGCCAAAAACATTCAGTACTTC. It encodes CASSLGPGVAKNIQYF.

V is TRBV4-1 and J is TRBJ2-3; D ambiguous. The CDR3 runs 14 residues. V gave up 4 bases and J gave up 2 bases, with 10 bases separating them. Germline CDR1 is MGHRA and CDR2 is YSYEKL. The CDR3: CASSPSEHTDTQYF. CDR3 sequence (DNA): TGCGCCAGCAGCCCCTCCGAGCACACAGATACGCAGTATTTT.

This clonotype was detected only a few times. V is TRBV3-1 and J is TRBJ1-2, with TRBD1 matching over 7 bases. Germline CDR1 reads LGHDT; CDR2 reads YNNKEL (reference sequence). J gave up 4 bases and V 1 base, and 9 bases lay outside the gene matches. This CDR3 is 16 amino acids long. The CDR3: CASSQVNRGVGYGYTF. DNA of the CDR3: TGTGCCAGCAGCCAAGTGAACAGGGGAGTAGGCTATGGCTACACCTTC.

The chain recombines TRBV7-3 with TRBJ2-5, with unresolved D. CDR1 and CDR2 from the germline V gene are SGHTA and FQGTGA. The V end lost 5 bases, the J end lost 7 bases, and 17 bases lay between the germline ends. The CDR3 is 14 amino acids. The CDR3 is CASSTVPQFGTQYF. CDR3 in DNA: TGTGCCAGCAGCACAGTCCCCCAGTTTGGGACCCAGTACTTC.

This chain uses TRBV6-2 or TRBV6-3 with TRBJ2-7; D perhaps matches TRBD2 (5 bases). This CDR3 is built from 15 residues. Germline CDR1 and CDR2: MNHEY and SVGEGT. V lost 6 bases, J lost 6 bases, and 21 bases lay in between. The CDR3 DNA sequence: TGTGCCAGCAGACTCGAGGGTTTTCTTTTGGGCGAGCAGTACTTC. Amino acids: CASRLEGFLLGEQYF.

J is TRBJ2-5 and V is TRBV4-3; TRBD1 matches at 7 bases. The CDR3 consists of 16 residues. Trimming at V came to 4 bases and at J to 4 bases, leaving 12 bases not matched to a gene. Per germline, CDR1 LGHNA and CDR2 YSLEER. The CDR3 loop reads CASSPWGKGAPETQYF. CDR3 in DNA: TGCGCCAGCAGCCCTTGGGGGAAGGGGGCCCCAGAGACCCAGTACTTC.

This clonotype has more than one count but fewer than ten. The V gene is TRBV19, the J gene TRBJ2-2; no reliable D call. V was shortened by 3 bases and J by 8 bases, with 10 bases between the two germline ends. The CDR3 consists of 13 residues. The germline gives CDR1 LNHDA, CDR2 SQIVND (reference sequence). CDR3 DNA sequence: TGTGCCAGTAGTATCCGGGTTACGGGGGAGCTGTTTTTT. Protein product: CASSIRVTGELFF.

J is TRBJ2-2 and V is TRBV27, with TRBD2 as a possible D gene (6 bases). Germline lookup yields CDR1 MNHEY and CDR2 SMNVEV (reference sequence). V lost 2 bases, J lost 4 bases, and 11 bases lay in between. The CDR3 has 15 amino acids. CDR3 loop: CASSLIGGGTGELFF. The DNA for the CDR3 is TGTGCCAGCAGTTTAATCGGGGGAGGCACCGGGGAGCTGTTTTTT.